This note documents a single T cell receptor beta chain sequence. Original handling: Counts of nucleated cells, estimated from reference gene primer amplification, were obtained. Clones were sequenced by immunoSEQ multiplex PCR, and TCRdb holds only the in-frame ones, with some missing. V and J calls plus clone size are reproduced from that table; the DNA served to infer D and trimming. This table holds fewer than 500,000 clones, roughly 85% found once. The V segment lost 0 bases and the J segment 0 bases; nucleotides outside the gene matches: 7. This CDR3 has 18 residues. Per germline, CDR1 KGHSH and CDR2 LQKENI. This record comes from a study of blood T cell repertoires in COVID-19. Study as a whole: The cDNA or gDNA used as material had been derived from T cells, B-cell-depleted T cells, or PBMCs.

The sequence was collected from a young woman with acute COVID-19. This chain uses TRBV18 with TRBJ2-7, with 11 bases lining up with TRBD2. Source material: PBMCs or T cells enriched from blood (not recorded which). CDR3 in amino acids: CASSPPLLAGGLSYEQYF. The CDR3, as DNA: TGTGCCAGCTCACCACCGCTTCTAGCGGGAGGTCTCTCCTACGAGCAGTACTTC.